The clone carrying this TCR beta chain was detected once. Its antigen is not known. This table comes from immunoSEQ multiplex PCR, and its TCRdb copy is limited to in-frame clones, with some not included. The repertoire holds 65,000 to 70,000 clones, with approximately 90% as singletons. This CDR3 contains 15 residues. V shed 1 base and J shed 3 bases, with 7 bases lying between them. Germline loops: CDR1 SNHLY, CDR2 FYNNEI. The data derive from a study of OX40 agonist ivuxolimab in advanced cancers. Overall study context: Dose-escalation subjects each had hepatocellular carcinoma, melanoma, renal cell or head and neck cancer.

Broader study findings: Some of the nonresponding patients also showed low levels of normalized T-cell clonal expansion. Expanded clones were, on average, more numerous among CD8+ T cells than CD4+.

The source material was CD4+ or CD8+ T cells sorted from blood, sampled in a trial of the OX40 agonist ivuxolimab. The receptor was derived from an adult with an advanced solid tumor such as melanoma, head and neck, liver or kidney cancer. The chain combines TRBV2 with TRBJ1-6; D remains ambiguous. CDR3 amino acids: CASSEGTIYNSPLHF. DNA of the CDR3: TGTGCCAGCAGTGAAGGGACCATCTATAATTCACCCCTCCACTTT.